The entry below gives a single TCR beta chain sequence along with its context. Germline CDR1 reads MDHEN; CDR2 reads SYDVKM. The CDR3 has 13 amino acids. The V end lost 6 bases, the J end lost 7 bases, and 15 bases lay between the germline ends. The entry originates in a study of blood T cells in healthy people across ages. PCR was performed a second time for roughly 7 to 11 cycles using a sample-barcoded 5' primer and a J-beta primer mix. TCRdb passed the 5' RACE reads through MiXCR, listing each CDR3 protein once. The sample shows hundreds of thousands of distinct CDR3 sequences, 40% to 60% of them seen only once.

The clonotype originates from a man aged 30-40 years in good health. Material for sequencing was blood. The chain uses TRBV28 and TRBJ1-1; D is possibly TRBD1 (5 bases). The CDR3 nucleotides read TGTGCCAGCAGCCTCCGGGGCGGGGGTGAAGCTTTCTTT. It translates to CASSLRGGGEAFF.